This T cell receptor (beta chain) was profiled in a study of shared clonotypes between healthy human individuals. About the study: For every donor, three CD4 naive, three CD4 memory, two CD8 naive and one CD8 memory plates were used.

Per germline, CDR1 PRHDT and CDR2 FYEKMQ (reference sequence). With 5 bases removed from V and 1 base from J, the gap between germline ends came to 14 bases. This CDR3 is built from 15 residues. Libraries were prepared by immunoSEQ multiplex PCR; TCRdb keeps only in-frame clonotypes and omits some of them. The sample lists 2,500,000 or so clones, approximately 93% occurring once. The chain recombines TRBV13 with TRBJ2-5, with a tentative D call TRBD2 (6 bases). The origin of this receptor is a man aged 18 to 30 in good health. Some clones in this sample may be carry-over from other donors' samples. The source material was naive CD4+ T cells from PBMCs. Subset given: CD45RA+ positively selected. The CDR3 protein is CASSRGGSPQETQYF. The CDR3 region has the DNA TGTGCCAGCAGCCGGGGAGGATCCCCCCAAGAGACCCAGTACTTC.